These T cell receptor beta chains were read from a single sample in a study of blood T cell repertoires in COVID-19. TCRdb keeps only in-frame clones here, not all; method: immunoSEQ multiplex PCR. The sample records about 70,000 clones, around 91% being singletons. Sequenced material: peripheral blood. Source of these receptors: a human donor in a cohort sampled during active COVID-19. The conserved cysteine and the conserved F or W are not part of the CDR3 here. Fields, in order: CDR3 protein, V gene, clone size, J gene, CDR3 length, D gene. The D gene is left open where the match is weak. Clone sizes are given selectively: once, few, many, or a class where the clone is expanded.

CDR3 protein: ASSWTGARNTEAF; V gene: TRBV5-6; clone size: -; J gene: TRBJ1-1; CDR3 length: 13; D gene: TRBD1
CDR3 protein: ASSQENNYHYEQY; V gene: TRBV3-1/TRBV3-2; clone size: -; J gene: TRBJ2-7; CDR3 length: 13; D gene: -
CDR3 protein: ASSPERGLARNEQY; V gene: TRBV4-2; clone size: -; J gene: TRBJ2-7; CDR3 length: 14; D gene: TRBD2
CDR3 protein: ASSLFATGAYEQY; V gene: TRBV7-2; clone size: -; J gene: TRBJ2-7; CDR3 length: 13; D gene: TRBD1
CDR3 protein: ASGRGRRNTEAF; V gene: TRBV28; clone size: -; J gene: TRBJ1-1; CDR3 length: 12; D gene: -
CDR3 protein: ASSVVAGPLSNYGYT; V gene: TRBV9; clone size: -; J gene: TRBJ1-2; CDR3 length: 15; D gene: -
CDR3 protein: ASSLGGAGGFEETQY; V gene: TRBV7-7; clone size: -; J gene: TRBJ2-5; CDR3 length: 15; D gene: TRBD2
CDR3 protein: SVEGAAGYT; V gene: TRBV29-1; clone size: -; J gene: TRBJ1-2; CDR3 length: 9; D gene: -
CDR3 protein: ASSPIGGGSSYNSPLH; V gene: TRBV11-2; clone size: few; J gene: TRBJ1-6; CDR3 length: 16; D gene: -
CDR3 protein: ATLIAGHRQADTQY; V gene: TRBV2; clone size: -; J gene: TRBJ2-3; CDR3 length: 14; D gene: TRBD2
CDR3 protein: ASSQYQTGRYSYEQY; V gene: TRBV14; clone size: -; J gene: TRBJ2-7; CDR3 length: 15; D gene: -
CDR3 protein: ASSHRDSFQLNTEAF; V gene: TRBV5-1; clone size: -; J gene: TRBJ1-1; CDR3 length: 15; D gene: TRBD1
CDR3 protein: ATSRARTGTEAF; V gene: TRBV15; clone size: -; J gene: TRBJ1-1; CDR3 length: 12; D gene: -
CDR3 protein: ATSRALTQGDETQY; V gene: TRBV15; clone size: -; J gene: TRBJ2-5; CDR3 length: 14; D gene: -
CDR3 protein: ASSLVLMGPGSNYGYT; V gene: TRBV5-6; clone size: -; J gene: TRBJ1-2; CDR3 length: 16; D gene: -
CDR3 protein: ASSTTSGLNTEAF; V gene: TRBV7-6; clone size: -; J gene: TRBJ1-1; CDR3 length: 13; D gene: -
CDR3 protein: ASSSEDRGSPPLH; V gene: TRBV11-2; clone size: few; J gene: TRBJ1-6; CDR3 length: 13; D gene: TRBD1
CDR3 protein: ASRTYRGRRWETQY; V gene: TRBV2; clone size: -; J gene: TRBJ2-5; CDR3 length: 14; D gene: TRBD1